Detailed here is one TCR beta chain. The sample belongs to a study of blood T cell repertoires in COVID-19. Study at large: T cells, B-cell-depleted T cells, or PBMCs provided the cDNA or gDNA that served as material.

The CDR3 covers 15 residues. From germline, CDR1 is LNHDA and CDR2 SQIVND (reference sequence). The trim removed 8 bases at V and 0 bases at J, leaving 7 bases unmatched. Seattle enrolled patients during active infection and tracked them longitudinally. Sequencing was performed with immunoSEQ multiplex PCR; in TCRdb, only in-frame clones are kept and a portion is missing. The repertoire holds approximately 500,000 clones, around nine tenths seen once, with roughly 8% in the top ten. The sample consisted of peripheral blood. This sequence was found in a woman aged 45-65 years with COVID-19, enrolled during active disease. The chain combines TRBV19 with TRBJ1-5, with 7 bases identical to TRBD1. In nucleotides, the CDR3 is TGTGCCAGTCTCCGGGACAGTTATAGCAATCAGCCCCAGCATTTT. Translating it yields CASLRDSYSNQPQHF.